These T cell receptor beta chains were read from a single sample in a study of molecular identifiers for immune sequencing clone quantification. In TCRdb, the PCR reads were re-called with MiXCR into one record per CDR3 protein. The sample includes around 20,000 distinct CDR3 sequences, 15% to 20% of them seen just once. Sequenced sample: naive CD8+ T cells from blood, with Jurkat cell RNA spiked in. The receptors stem from a human donor in good health. Some libraries in this study had Jurkat cell RNA spiked in. Each CDR3 is given with its conserved first and last residue. A D gene is named only where the DNA matches it firmly. Size is stated for part of the rows, as once, few or many counts, or as a class when the clone is expanded.

d_gene: NA; j_gene: TRBJ2-7; abundance: many; v_gene: TRBV29-1; CDR3aa: CSVEGPSPYEQYF; CDR3nt: TGCAGCGTTGAAGGTCCATCCCCCTACGAGCAGTACTTC
d_gene: TRBD1; j_gene: TRBJ2-7; abundance: many; v_gene: TRBV5-6; CDR3aa: CASSLGDRASYEQYF; CDR3nt: TGTGCCAGCAGCTTGGGGGACAGGGCCTCCTACGAGCAGTACTTC
d_gene: NA; j_gene: TRBJ2-2; abundance: many; v_gene: TRBV6-1; CDR3aa: CASSEAGMNTGELFF; CDR3nt: TGTGCCAGCAGTGAAGCGGGGATGAACACCGGGGAGCTGTTTTTT
d_gene: NA; j_gene: TRBJ2-3; abundance: NA; v_gene: TRBV6-5; CDR3aa: CASSSGGVGTDTQYF; CDR3nt: TGTGCCAGCAGCAGCGGTGGAGTTGGCACAGATACGCAGTATTTT
d_gene: NA; j_gene: TRBJ2-3; abundance: medium-sized; v_gene: TRBV28; CDR3aa: CASSGSGSDTQYF; CDR3nt: TGTGCCAGCAGTGGATCAGGGTCAGATACGCAGTATTTT
d_gene: NA; j_gene: TRBJ2-3; abundance: medium-sized; v_gene: TRBV7-6; CDR3aa: CASSLVAGSDTQYF; CDR3nt: TGTGCCAGCAGCTTAGTCGCAGGATCAGATACGCAGTATTTT
d_gene: TRBD1; j_gene: TRBJ2-7; abundance: many; v_gene: TRBV19; CDR3aa: CASSIYPRDRQYF; CDR3nt: TGTGCCAGTAGTATTTATCCTCGGGACAGGCAGTACTTC
d_gene: NA; j_gene: TRBJ2-3; abundance: many; v_gene: TRBV27; CDR3aa: CASSFGVSQYF; CDR3nt: TGTGCCAGCAGTTTTGGGGTTTCGCAGTATTTT
d_gene: TRBD2; j_gene: TRBJ2-1; abundance: many; v_gene: TRBV24-1; CDR3aa: CATRSSLAGGASYNEQFF; CDR3nt: TGTGCCACCAGGAGTTCACTAGCGGGAGGTGCCTCCTACAATGAGCAGTTCTTC
d_gene: TRBD1; j_gene: TRBJ1-5; abundance: many; v_gene: TRBV12-3/TRBV12-4; CDR3aa: CASSFGTGGFYQPQHF; CDR3nt: TGTGCCAGCAGTTTCGGCACAGGGGGATTTTATCAGCCCCAGCATTTT
d_gene: NA; j_gene: TRBJ2-1; abundance: many; v_gene: TRBV29-1; CDR3aa: CSVEPPAGETYNEQFF; CDR3nt: TGCAGCGTTGAACCCCCTGCCGGGGAAACCTACAATGAGCAGTTCTTC
d_gene: NA; j_gene: TRBJ2-6; abundance: many; v_gene: TRBV27; CDR3aa: CASSSTRQLTDGANVLTF; CDR3nt: TGTGCCAGCAGTTCAACACGACAGTTGACGGACGGGGCCAACGTCCTGACTTTC
d_gene: NA; j_gene: TRBJ2-5; abundance: many; v_gene: TRBV18; CDR3aa: CASSPPQETQYF; CDR3nt: TGTGCCAGCTCACCACCCCAAGAGACCCAGTACTTC
d_gene: NA; j_gene: TRBJ2-7; abundance: many; v_gene: TRBV5-4; CDR3aa: CASSFGYQDEQYF; CDR3nt: TGTGCCAGCAGCTTCGGGTACCAAGACGAGCAGTACTTC
d_gene: NA; j_gene: TRBJ1-2; abundance: many; v_gene: TRBV2; CDR3aa: CASSEASLHYGYTF; CDR3nt: TGTGCCAGCAGTGAAGCGTCCCTTCACTATGGCTACACCTTC
d_gene: TRBD2; j_gene: TRBJ2-2; abundance: many; v_gene: TRBV29-1; CDR3aa: CSVTGTTVTTTGELFF; CDR3nt: TGCAGCGTAACCGGGACTACCGTAACAACCACCGGGGAGCTGTTTTTT
d_gene: NA; j_gene: TRBJ2-4; abundance: medium-sized; v_gene: TRBV27; CDR3aa: CASSNNGIQYF; CDR3nt: TGTGCCAGCTCAAATAACGGCATTCAGTACTTC
d_gene: NA; j_gene: TRBJ2-3; abundance: many; v_gene: TRBV6-2/TRBV6-3; CDR3aa: CASSSPQGDNTDTQYF; CDR3nt: TGTGCCAGCAGTTCCCCCCAGGGCGATAACACAGATACGCAGTATTTT
d_gene: NA; j_gene: TRBJ2-7; abundance: many; v_gene: TRBV27; CDR3aa: CASSLARGEQYF; CDR3nt: TGTGCCAGCAGTTTGGCGAGGGGCGAGCAGTACTTC
d_gene: NA; j_gene: TRBJ1-4; abundance: many; v_gene: TRBV5-4; CDR3aa: CASSLSAGDNEKLFF; CDR3nt: TGTGCCAGCAGCTTGTCGGCAGGCGATAATGAAAAACTGTTTTTT
d_gene: NA; j_gene: TRBJ2-7; abundance: NA; v_gene: TRBV10-3; CDR3aa: CAISVTGSGSYEQYF; CDR3nt: TGTGCCATCAGCGTTACAGGGTCCGGCTCCTACGAGCAGTACTTC
d_gene: NA; j_gene: TRBJ2-2; abundance: NA; v_gene: TRBV6-5; CDR3aa: CASSEWGAPNTGELFF; CDR3nt: TGTGCCAGCAGCGAATGGGGCGCCCCGAACACCGGGGAGCTGTTTTTT
d_gene: NA; j_gene: TRBJ2-3; abundance: NA; v_gene: TRBV29-1; CDR3aa: CSVTWARVGTDTLYF; CDR3nt: TGCAGCGTTACCTGGGCCAGGGTCGGCACGGATACGCTGTATTTT
d_gene: TRBD2; j_gene: TRBJ2-7; abundance: many; v_gene: TRBV19; CDR3aa: CASSPGEGAYEQYF; CDR3nt: TGTGCCAGTAGTCCCGGGGAGGGCGCCTACGAGCAGTACTTC
d_gene: NA; j_gene: TRBJ2-3; abundance: medium-sized; v_gene: TRBV7-2; CDR3aa: CASSPVFDTQYF; CDR3nt: TGTGCCAGCAGCCCCGTATTTGATACGCAGTATTTT
d_gene: NA; j_gene: TRBJ2-5; abundance: many; v_gene: TRBV30; CDR3aa: CAWDPEGGGGETQYF; CDR3nt: TGTGCCTGGGATCCTGAGGGGGGGGGCGGTGAGACCCAGTACTTC
d_gene: NA; j_gene: TRBJ2-5; abundance: many; v_gene: TRBV10-1; CDR3aa: CASSEGKGPETQYF; CDR3nt: TGCGCCAGCAGTGAGGGGAAGGGGCCGGAGACCCAGTACTTC
d_gene: NA; j_gene: TRBJ2-5; abundance: many; v_gene: TRBV7-8; CDR3aa: CASSLGGTIAVGETQYF; CDR3nt: TGTGCCAGCAGCTTAGGTGGGACCATCGCGGTTGGTGAGACCCAGTACTTC
d_gene: NA; j_gene: TRBJ2-7; abundance: many; v_gene: TRBV28; CDR3aa: CASSPEGGVSYEQYF; CDR3nt: TGTGCCAGCAGTCCCGAAGGGGGGGTCTCCTACGAGCAGTACTTC
d_gene: NA; j_gene: TRBJ2-1; abundance: many; v_gene: TRBV28; CDR3aa: CASSSFKTVSSYNEQFF; CDR3nt: TGTGCCAGCAGTTCTTTCAAGACGGTAAGCTCCTACAATGAGCAGTTCTTC
d_gene: NA; j_gene: TRBJ2-2; abundance: medium-sized; v_gene: TRBV23-1; CDR3aa: CASKGELFF; CDR3nt: TGCGCCAGTAAAGGGGAGCTGTTTTTT
d_gene: NA; j_gene: TRBJ2-1; abundance: many; v_gene: TRBV20-1; CDR3aa: CSATELLADEQFF; CDR3nt: TGCAGTGCTACCGAATTACTAGCAGATGAGCAGTTCTTC
d_gene: NA; j_gene: TRBJ2-5; abundance: many; v_gene: TRBV7-3; CDR3aa: CASSLLGGRETQYF; CDR3nt: TGTGCCAGCAGCCTACTTGGGGGCCGAGAGACCCAGTACTTC
d_gene: NA; j_gene: TRBJ2-5; abundance: medium-sized; v_gene: TRBV5-4; CDR3aa: CASTRTDQETQYF; CDR3nt: TGTGCCAGCACCCGGACAGACCAAGAGACCCAGTACTTC
d_gene: NA; j_gene: TRBJ2-5; abundance: many; v_gene: TRBV6-6; CDR3aa: CASSHLRGAQETQYF; CDR3nt: TGTGCCAGCAGCCACCTCCGAGGAGCCCAAGAGACCCAGTACTTC
d_gene: TRBD2; j_gene: TRBJ2-3; abundance: many; v_gene: TRBV12-3/TRBV12-4; CDR3aa: CASSRTSGGLSTDTQYF; CDR3nt: TGTGCCAGCAGCCGGACTAGCGGGGGCCTTAGCACAGATACGCAGTATTTT
d_gene: TRBD2; j_gene: TRBJ2-1; abundance: many; v_gene: TRBV27; CDR3aa: CASTPFPGGSSYNEQFF; CDR3nt: TGTGCCAGCACCCCTTTCCCGGGGGGTAGTTCCTACAATGAGCAGTTCTTC
d_gene: TRBD2; j_gene: TRBJ2-2; abundance: NA; v_gene: TRBV7-6; CDR3aa: CASSILAGGIGGELFF; CDR3nt: TGTGCCAGCAGCATACTAGCGGGAGGAATAGGCGGGGAGCTGTTTTTT
d_gene: NA; j_gene: TRBJ2-7; abundance: many; v_gene: TRBV6-1; CDR3aa: CASSESQTYEQYF; CDR3nt: TGTGCCAGCAGTGAAAGCCAGACCTACGAGCAGTACTTC
d_gene: NA; j_gene: TRBJ1-6; abundance: many; v_gene: TRBV7-2; CDR3aa: CACSSGLNSPLHF; CDR3nt: TGTGCCTGCAGCTCGGGTCTCAATTCACCCCTCCACTTT
d_gene: NA; j_gene: TRBJ2-6; abundance: NA; v_gene: TRBV5-5; CDR3aa: CASSLGQLTYSGANVLTF; CDR3nt: TGTGCCAGCAGCTTGGGTCAGCTTACTTACTCTGGGGCCAACGTCCTGACTTTC
d_gene: TRBD2; j_gene: TRBJ2-3; abundance: medium-sized; v_gene: TRBV29-1; CDR3aa: CSGTSGSEDTQYF; CDR3nt: TGCAGCGGGACTAGCGGGTCGGAGGATACGCAGTATTTT
d_gene: TRBD1; j_gene: TRBJ2-1; abundance: few; v_gene: TRBV19; CDR3aa: CASSGTGSYNEQFF; CDR3nt: TGTGCCAGTAGTGGGACAGGCTCCTACAATGAGCAGTTCTTC